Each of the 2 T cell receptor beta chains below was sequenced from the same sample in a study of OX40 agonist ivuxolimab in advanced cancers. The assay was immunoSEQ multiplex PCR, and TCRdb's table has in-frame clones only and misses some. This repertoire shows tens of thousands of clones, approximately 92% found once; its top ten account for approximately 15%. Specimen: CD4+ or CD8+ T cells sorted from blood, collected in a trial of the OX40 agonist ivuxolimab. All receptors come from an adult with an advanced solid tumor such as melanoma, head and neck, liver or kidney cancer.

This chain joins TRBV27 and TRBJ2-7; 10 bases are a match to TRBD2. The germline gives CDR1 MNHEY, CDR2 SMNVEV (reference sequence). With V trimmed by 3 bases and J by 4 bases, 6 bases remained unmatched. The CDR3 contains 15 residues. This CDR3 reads CASSFTSGTPYEQYF. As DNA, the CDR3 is TGTGCCAGCAGTTTCACTAGCGGGACTCCTTACGAGCAGTACTTC.

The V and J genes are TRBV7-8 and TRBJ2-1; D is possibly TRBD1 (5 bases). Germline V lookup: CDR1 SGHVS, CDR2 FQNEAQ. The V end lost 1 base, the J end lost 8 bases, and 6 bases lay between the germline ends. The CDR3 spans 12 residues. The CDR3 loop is CASSLVGDEQFF. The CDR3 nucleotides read TGTGCCAGCAGCTTAGTAGGGGATGAGCAGTTCTTC. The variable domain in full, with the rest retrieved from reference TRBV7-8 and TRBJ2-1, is GAGVSQSPRYKVAKRGQDVALRCDPISGHVSLFWYQQALGQGPEFLTYFQNEAQLDKSGLPSDRFFAERPEGSVSTLKIQRTQQEDSAVYLCASSLVGDEQFFGPGTRLTVL.